This is a list of T cell receptor beta chains from one sample in a study of CD8 T cells in Susac syndrome. TCRdb processed the immunoSEQ multiplex PCR reads anew with MiXCR; each CDR3 protein has one entry. The data contain around 230,000 distinct CDR3 sequences, about 95% of them singletons. The specimen was CD4+ T cells from PBMCs. The origin of the receptors is a human donor with Susac syndrome. Both conserved end residues are part of each CDR3. D genes are given only for firm matches. Size values are once, few and many counts, or a class for expanded clones, and some rows have none.

abundance	d_gene	v_gene	j_gene	CDR3nt	CDR3aa
-	-	TRBV6-5	TRBJ1-2	TGTGCCAGCTCACCGAGCGCGGGGGCAGGCTATGGCTACACCTTC	CASSPSAGAGYGYTF
-	-	TRBV29-1	TRBJ2-7	TGCAGCGTTGAACGCGGGACGGGTTCCTACGAGCAGTACTTC	CSVERGTGSYEQYF
-	-	TRBV4-1	TRBJ2-1	TGCGCCAGCAGAGCGGGACAGACCTCCTACAATGAGCAGTTCTTC	CASRAGQTSYNEQFF
-	-	TRBV5-6	TRBJ1-2	TGTGCCAGCAGCTTGGCCCTCGGAAAGGTTCTCCCCTATGGCTACACCTTC	CASSLALGKVLPYGYTF
-	-	TRBV4-2	TRBJ1-2	TGTGCCAGCAGCCAAGATACCAAGGGTGGCTACACCTTC	CASSQDTKGGYTF
-	-	TRBV11-2	TRBJ2-5	TGTGCCAGCAGCTTAAGTCAAACAGAGACCCAGTACTTC	CASSLSQTETQYF
-	-	TRBV30	TRBJ1-1	TGTGCCTGGAGTGGGGAAGGATACACTGAAGCTTTCTTT	CAWSGEGYTEAFF
-	-	TRBV27	TRBJ1-1	TGTGCCAGCAGTCCCCAGGTGGGGGTCACTGAAGCTTTCTTT	CASSPQVGVTEAFF
-	-	TRBV28	TRBJ1-5	TGTGCCAGCAGTCCGAGCAGAGGACAGCCCCAGCATTTT	CASSPSRGQPQHF
-	TRBD2	TRBV3-1	TRBJ2-3	TGTGCCAGCACCAAAAGTCCCGGGGGGATGCGTTGGGATACGCAGTATTTT	CASTKSPGGMRWDTQYF
-	-	TRBV11-3	TRBJ1-5	TGTGCCAGCAGCAAAGAGAGCAATCAGCCCCAGCATTTT	CASSKESNQPQHF
-	TRBD1	TRBV29-1	TRBJ2-4	TGCAGCGTCGACAGGGCCGGGGCCAAAAACATTCAGTACTTC	CSVDRAGAKNIQYF
-	-	TRBV30	TRBJ1-1	TGTGCCTGGAGTGTAGCGGTTGACACTGAAGCTTTCTTT	CAWSVAVDTEAFF
-	TRBD1	TRBV10-3	TRBJ1-4	TGTGCCACCTGGACAGGGACAAATGAAAAACTGTTTTTT	CATWTGTNEKLFF
-	-	TRBV24-1	TRBJ2-1	TGTGCCACCAGTGACCCCCTCCTAGAACAGCAGTTCTTC	CATSDPLLEQQFF
-	TRBD2	TRBV5-1	TRBJ2-2	TGCGCCAGCAGCCCCAGTGGAGCGGGGGTAACCGGGGAGCTGTTTTTT	CASSPSGAGVTGELFF
-	-	TRBV9	TRBJ1-1	TGTGCCAGCAGTCAAGCGACAGCCATGAACACTGAAGCTTTCTTT	CASSQATAMNTEAFF
-	TRBD1	TRBV25-1	TRBJ2-7	TGTGCCAGCAGACGGACAGGGGACCCCTACGAGCAGTACTTC	CASRRTGDPYEQYF
-	-	TRBV6-4	TRBJ1-1	TGTGCCAGCAGTAGGCGAGCGGGGGACACTGAAGCTTTCTTT	CASSRRAGDTEAFF
-	TRBD1	TRBV7-2	TRBJ1-2	TGTGCCAGCAGCTTAACACCCCACAGGGGTGGCTACACCTTC	CASSLTPHRGGYTF
-	TRBD1	TRBV20-1	TRBJ1-4	TGCAGTGCTCCCCGGGACAGAACTGAAAAACTGTTTTTT	CSAPRDRTEKLFF
-	TRBD2	TRBV30	TRBJ2-6	TGTGCCTGGAGGATAGCGGGCTCAATCTCTGGGGCCAACGTCCTGACTTTC	CAWRIAGSISGANVLTF
-	-	TRBV20-1	TRBJ2-3	TGCGGGGCAGGGCGCACAGATACGCAGTATTTT	CGAGRTDTQYF
-	-	TRBV11-2	TRBJ2-3	TGTGCCAGCAGCTCGCAGGCCCTACATGGTGGGAGCACAGATACGCAGTATTTT	CASSSQALHGGSTDTQYF
-	-	TRBV29-1	TRBJ2-3	TGCAGCGTTGTTCTGTTTGCCGGGGATCTGACAGATACGCAGTATTTT	CSVVLFAGDLTDTQYF
-	-	TRBV6-5	TRBJ1-1	TGTGCCAGCAGTTACACATCAATGTGGACTGAAGCTTTCTTT	CASSYTSMWTEAFF
once	-	TRBV7-9	TRBJ2-1	TGTGCCAGCAGCTCAATTATTAGCCCCGAGAAGTACAATGAGCAGTTCTTC	CASSSIISPEKYNEQFF
-	-	TRBV28	TRBJ2-7	TGTGCCAGCAGTTCCCCTGCTAGGACGGCTACCTACGAGCAGTACTTC	CASSSPARTATYEQYF
once	-	TRBV29-1	TRBJ1-1	TGCAGCGTTGATGCGGCATGGCAGTCGGCTTTCTTT	CSVDAAWQSAFF
-	-	TRBV27	TRBJ1-4	TGTGCCAGCAGCCCTGTGCGGCGCAATGAAAAACTGTTTTTT	CASSPVRRNEKLFF
-	-	TRBV24-1	TRBJ2-3	TGTGCCACCAGTACCCAGATAGATACGCAGTATTTT	CATSTQIDTQYF
few	TRBD2	TRBV6-6	TRBJ2-5	TGTGCCAGCAGTCGGGGACTAGCGGGGGGCCAAGAGACCCAGTACTTC	CASSRGLAGGQETQYF
-	TRBD2	TRBV6-5	TRBJ2-1	TGTGCCAGCAGCCTCCTAGCGGGCGAAAGAAATGAGCAGTTCTTC	CASSLLAGERNEQFF
-	-	TRBV18	TRBJ2-7	TGTGCCAGCTCACCAGGGACGGCCTACGAGCAGTACTTC	CASSPGTAYEQYF
-	-	TRBV15	TRBJ2-7	TGTGCCACCAGCAGAGATAGCGGCAGGTACTCCTACGAGCAGTACTTC	CATSRDSGRYSYEQYF
-	TRBD1	TRBV30	TRBJ2-5	TGTGCCTGGAGTGTACCGGCAGGACAGGGCCAAGAGACCCAGTACTTC	CAWSVPAGQGQETQYF
once	-	TRBV12-3/TRBV12-4	TRBJ1-2	TGTGCCAGCAGTTTAGCGTTTGGGACTAGTAGCGGCTACACCTTC	CASSLAFGTSSGYTF
-	-	TRBV7-9	TRBJ1-5	TGTGCCAGCAGCTTACCCAGCCAGCCCCAGCATTTT	CASSLPSQPQHF
-	-	TRBV18	TRBJ1-1	TGTGCCAGCTCACGGCCCGGGAATCCCTACACTGAAGCTTTCTTT	CASSRPGNPYTEAFF
-	-	TRBV28	TRBJ1-1	TGTGCCAGTCGCGACGGTCGGGGGAACCTAAAAAAAGCTTTCTTT	CASRDGRGNLKKAFF
once	-	TRBV5-4	TRBJ2-3	TGTGCCAGCAGCTCGGGACTCTACACAGATACGCAGTATTTT	CASSSGLYTDTQYF
-	TRBD1	TRBV15	TRBJ2-5	TGTGCCACCAGCAGACCAAGACAGGGGATCCAAGAGACCCAGTACTTC	CATSRPRQGIQETQYF
-	TRBD1	TRBV19	TRBJ2-3	TGTGCCAGTAGTATGGGTGGAGGACAGGGAAGTGCAGATACGCAGTATTTT	CASSMGGGQGSADTQYF
-	-	TRBV3-1	TRBJ2-3	TGTGCCAGCAGCCAAGGTCCAGATACGCAGTATTTT	CASSQGPDTQYF
-	-	TRBV29-1	TRBJ2-3	TGCAGTTTATCTCGGGCAGATACGCAGTATTTT	CSLSRADTQYF
-	TRBD2	TRBV2	TRBJ2-2	TGTGCCAGCAGGCCGGGAGGGCCCACCGGGGAGCTGTTTTTT	CASRPGGPTGELFF
once	-	TRBV30	TRBJ1-5	TGTGCCTGGAATCAGGATGTCGGGCAGCCCCAGCATTTT	CAWNQDVGQPQHF
-	TRBD1	TRBV12-3/TRBV12-4	TRBJ1-1	TGTGCCAGCCGAGGGACAGGTGAGCCTGAAGCTTTCTTT	CASRGTGEPEAFF
-	-	TRBV7-6	TRBJ2-3	TGTGCCAGCAGCTGGACCGTGAATACGCAGTATTTT	CASSWTVNTQYF
-	TRBD1	TRBV24-1	TRBJ1-5	TGTGCCGCCGGCCAGGGGGCCGGATTAAAGCCCCAGCATTTT	CAAGQGAGLKPQHF
-	-	TRBV7-2	TRBJ2-4	TGTGCCAGCAGCCAAGACGTAGGACGTAACATTCAGTACTTC	CASSQDVGRNIQYF
-	-	TRBV29-1	TRBJ1-1	TGCAGCGGAAGTACAGGAATGAACACTGAAGCTTTCTTT	CSGSTGMNTEAFF
-	-	TRBV15	TRBJ1-5	TGTGCCACCAGCACCGGGCAGGTCTTCGAGCCCCAGCATTTT	CATSTGQVFEPQHF
-	-	TRBV29-1	TRBJ2-3	TGCAGCGGGCTTCAGGGCGGAGATACGCAGTATTTT	CSGLQGGDTQYF
-	TRBD2	TRBV20-1	TRBJ2-3	TGCAGCCTAGGGACTAGCGGCACAGATACGCAGTATTTT	CSLGTSGTDTQYF
-	-	TRBV5-1	TRBJ1-1	TGCGCCAGCAGCTCCCCGGCGAACACTGAAGCTTTCTTT	CASSSPANTEAFF
-	TRBD2	TRBV7-9	TRBJ2-7	TGTGCCAGCAGCATGGGACTAGTTCCCCCCTACGAGCAGTACTTC	CASSMGLVPPYEQYF
-	-	TRBV7-9	TRBJ1-2	TGTGCCAGCAGCCTACGACAGGTCGCTAACTATGGCTACACCTTC	CASSLRQVANYGYTF
-	TRBD1	TRBV29-1	TRBJ2-7	TGCAGCGCTGGGACAGAAGGCCGCCTCGAGCAGTACTTC	CSAGTEGRLEQYF
-	-	TRBV6-4	TRBJ2-1	TGTGCCAGCAGTGACTCGGGGACTCCGCTCAATGAGCAGTTCTTC	CASSDSGTPLNEQFF